The next 18 T cell receptor beta chains were all read from a single sample in a study of T-cell reconstitution after alpha-beta-depleted transplantation in children (dated by TCRdb to between 2015 and 2016). The treatment or condition label on this specimen signifies: allogeneic hematopoietic cell transplantation with graft depleted of TCRalphabeta T cells and CD19 B cells. The library was produced with PCR. Instrument used: Illumina HiSeq 2500. To normalize quantification of the TCRbeta repertoire, the TCR libraries were built with molecular barcoding that relied on unique molecular identifiers. The raw public reads went through TCRdb reprocessing: fastp at Q25, MiXCR clone calling, in-frame beta chains kept. Entries are consolidated by CDR3 protein sequence, retaining the most common genes and DNA. The sample profile shows about 300,000 distinct CDR3 sequences; 10% of them were found once. The top ten clones comprise around 7.6% of the sample.

Material: PBMCs, obtained before TCRalphabeta/CD19-depleted stem cell transplant. The receptors originated from a boy younger than two with acute myeloid leukemia, due to receive a stem cell transplant.

Remarks on this clonotype: Relative to the germline gene, one junction end is altered; a read error may explain this. The chain combines TRBV3-1 with TRBJ2-3; 8 bases map to TRBD2. CDR1 LGHDT and CDR2 YNNKEL come from the germline V gene (reference sequence). This CDR3 has 20 residues. CDR3 DNA sequence: TGTGCCGGCAGAGCAAGCCTTGGACTAGCCGCCGAAGGAGTGACAGATACGCAGTATTTT. Translating gives CAGRASLGLAAEGVTDTQYF.

This clonotype showed up many times. CDR3 sequence (DNA): TGTGCCAGCAGTTATAGGATCACTAGCGGTTCCTACAATGAGCAGTTCTTC. Its translation: CASSYRITSGSYNEQFF. This rearrangement joins TRBV6-2 or TRBV6-3 to TRBJ2-1, with 8 bases aligning to TRBD2. The CDR3 loop spans 17 amino acids. Germline V CDR1 and CDR2: MNHEY, SVGEGT. J gave up 1 base and V 3 bases, and 8 bases lay outside the gene matches.

The genes are TRBV28 and TRBJ1-2; no clear D. Trimming took off 8 bases at V and 4 bases at J, with 17 bases between the two ends. Germline values: CDR1 MDHEN, CDR2 SYDVKM. The CDR3 runs to 14 residues. CDR3 sequence: CASPVGGGSYGYTF. CDR3 coding DNA: TGTGCCAGCCCCGTGGGCGGAGGGAGCTATGGCTACACCTTC.

This clonotype has at least ten counts. The chain joins TRBV12-5 to TRBJ1-1, with D possibly being TRBD1 (5 bases). CDR1 and CDR2 (germline): LGHNT, FRNRAP. With 0 bases removed from V and 4 bases from J, the gap between germline ends came to 15 bases. The CDR3 loop spans 16 amino acids. This chain's CDR3 is CASGLVRGRGSTEAFF. CDR3 DNA sequence: TGTGCTAGTGGTTTGGTAAGAGGAAGGGGAAGCACTGAAGCTTTCTTT.

There are many counts of this clonotype. The V gene is TRBV29-1, the J gene TRBJ1-4; possible D gene TRBD1, 6 bases. The CDR3 has 14 amino acids. Trimming cost V 7 bases and J 8 bases, with 20 bases left between them. CDR1 is SQVTM and CDR2 is ANQGSEA in the germline V gene. The CDR3 DNA is TGCAGCGCTGGGACTGGGGGCGGGAACGAAAAACTGTTTTTT. It yields the protein CSAGTGGGNEKLFF.

This clonotype was detected many times. This chain connects TRBV5-1 to TRBJ2-5; D gene unclear. The CDR3 sequence is 13 residues long. Germline values: CDR1 SGHRS, CDR2 YFSETQ. Between the trimmed V and J ends, which lost 4 bases and 0 bases, there was a span of 7 bases. CDR3 sequence: CASSPHDQETQYF. The CDR3 nucleotides read TGCGCCAGCAGCCCACACGACCAAGAGACCCAGTACTTC.

At least ten counts were recorded for this clonotype. The J gene is TRBJ2-7, the V gene TRBV12-3 or TRBV12-4; TRBD2 matches 10 bases. The CDR3 spans 16 residues. With V trimmed by 4 bases and J by 4 bases, 10 bases remained unmatched. The CDR3 nucleotides are TGTGCCAGCAGTTACCTAACACTAGCGGGGTCTTACGAGCAGTACTTC. It translates to CASSYLTLAGSYEQYF.

As to this clonotype: A clone one base away is much larger, so this may be a read error. Here the CDR3 omits its conserved ending phenylalanine or tryptophan, so a read error is the likely source. The J gene is TRBJ2-1, the V gene TRBV7-3; TRBD2 aligns across 8 bases. CDR1 is SGHTA and CDR2 is FQGTGA in the germline V gene. This CDR3 comprises 14 residues. Trimming at V came to 5 bases and at J to 6 bases, leaving 6 bases not matched to a gene. The chain's CDR3 is CASSIAGTSNEQFL. As DNA, the CDR3 is TGTGCCAGCAGCATAGCCGGGACTAGCAATGAGCAGTTCCTC.

This clonotype was counted between two and nine times. The chain carries TRBV7-9 and TRBJ2-1; 7 bases are shared with TRBD1. This CDR3 spans 15 amino acids. Germline V gives CDR1 SEHNR, CDR2 FQNEAQ (reference sequence). The trim removed 3 bases at V and 3 bases at J, leaving 5 bases unmatched. The CDR3 reads CASSFLGTDYNEQFF. The CDR3 DNA reads as TGTGCCAGCAGCTTCCTCGGGACAGACTACAATGAGCAGTTCTTC.

This clonotype was picked up many times. The genes are TRBV7-2 and TRBJ1-1, with D hard to call. The CDR3 contains 12 residues. V lost 3 bases, J lost 1 base, and 3 bases lay in between. Germline loops: CDR1 SGHTA, CDR2 FQGNSA. The CDR3 DNA reads as TGTGCCAGCAGCTTGTCGAACACTGAAGCTTTCTTT. Translation: CASSLSNTEAFF.

There are many counts of this clonotype. The CDR3 DNA is TGTGCCAGCAGTGTGGGCTATGGCTACACCTTC. Its translation is CASSVGYGYTF. The J gene is TRBJ1-2, the V gene TRBV6-5; no reliable D call. The CDR3 is 11 amino acids. Germline V gene data show CDR1 as MNHEY and CDR2 as SVGAGI. V lost 5 bases and J 4 bases, leaving 5 bases between the germline ends.

The V and J genes are TRBV4-3 and TRBJ2-7; the D gene is possibly TRBD2 (7 bases). Germline CDR1 LGHNA, CDR2 YSLEER. With 3 bases removed from V and 5 bases from J, the gap between germline ends came to 14 bases. This CDR3 comprises 14 residues. The CDR3 here is CASSQLRGLDEQYF. The DNA for the CDR3 is TGCGCCAGCAGCCAGTTGCGGGGGCTGGACGAGCAGTACTTC.

Only a few counts were recorded for this clonotype. This chain uses TRBV12-3 or TRBV12-4 with TRBJ1-3; 10 bases line up with TRBD1. J gave up 2 bases and V 3 bases, and 13 bases lay outside the gene matches. The CDR3 length is 19 residues. This chain's CDR3 is CASSLGGTGAFSAGNTIYF. The CDR3 nucleotides are TGTGCCAGCAGTTTGGGGGGGACAGGGGCTTTCTCAGCTGGAAACACCATATATTTT.

This clonotype was recorded many times. The V and J genes are TRBV12-3 or TRBV12-4 and TRBJ2-1, with 7 bases aligning to TRBD1. The CDR3 contains 14 residues. V lost 3 bases, J lost 8 bases, and 7 bases stayed unmatched. CDR3 protein: CASSLMTGFDEQFF. The CDR3 DNA is TGTGCCAGCAGTTTGATGACAGGGTTCGATGAGCAGTTCTTC.

This clonotype occurred a few times. A clone one base away is much larger, so this may be a read error. V is TRBV3-1 and J is TRBJ2-5, with D perhaps matching TRBD1 (6 bases). Germline V CDR1 and CDR2: LGHDT, YNNKEL (reference sequence). This CDR3 is built from 13 residues. Between the trimmed V and J ends, which lost 1 base and 5 bases, there was a span of 8 bases. CDR3 nucleotide sequence: TGTGCCAGCAGCCAAGGCACAGGGGAGACCCAGTACTTC. This gives the protein CASSQGTGETQYF.

The V call is TRBV20-1, the J call TRBJ1-1; weak D call: TRBD1 (5 bases). V was shortened by 3 bases and J by 4 bases, with 12 bases between the two germline ends. The CDR3 extends over 13 amino acids. Looked up from germline, CDR1 is DFQATT and CDR2 is SNEGSKA (reference sequence). CDR3 sequence: CSASPGKGTEAFF. The CDR3 coding sequence is TGCAGTGCTAGTCCAGGGAAGGGCACTGAAGCTTTCTTT.

This clonotype was observed a handful of times. The chain recombines TRBV7-6 with TRBJ2-3; 8 positions match TRBD2. The length of the CDR3 is 17 residues. The trim removed 5 bases at V and 2 bases at J, leaving 12 bases unmatched. Per the germline V gene, CDR1 is SGHVS and CDR2 is FNYEAQ. CDR3 residues: CASSRRGTSSFTDTQYF. The CDR3 nucleotides read TGTGCCAGCAGCCGCCGCGGGACTAGTTCTTTCACAGATACGCAGTATTTT.

This clonotype was seen ten or more times. This sequence joins TRBV5-1 and TRBJ2-3; no reliable D call. The germline CDR1 and CDR2 sequences are SGHRS and YFSETQ. The length of the CDR3 is 14 residues. The V end lost 3 bases, the J end lost 2 bases, and 10 bases lay between the germline ends. This CDR3 is CASSYDAYTDTQYF. The DNA of the CDR3 is TGCGCCAGCAGCTACGACGCTTACACAGATACGCAGTATTTT. The full variable domain, rest sourced from reference TRBV5-1 and TRBJ2-3, is KAGVTQTPRYLIKTRGQQVTLSCSPISGHRSVSWYQQTPGQGLQFLFEYFSETQRNKGNFPGRFSGRQFSNSRSEMNVSTLELGDSALYLCASSYDAYTDTQYFGPGTRLTVL.